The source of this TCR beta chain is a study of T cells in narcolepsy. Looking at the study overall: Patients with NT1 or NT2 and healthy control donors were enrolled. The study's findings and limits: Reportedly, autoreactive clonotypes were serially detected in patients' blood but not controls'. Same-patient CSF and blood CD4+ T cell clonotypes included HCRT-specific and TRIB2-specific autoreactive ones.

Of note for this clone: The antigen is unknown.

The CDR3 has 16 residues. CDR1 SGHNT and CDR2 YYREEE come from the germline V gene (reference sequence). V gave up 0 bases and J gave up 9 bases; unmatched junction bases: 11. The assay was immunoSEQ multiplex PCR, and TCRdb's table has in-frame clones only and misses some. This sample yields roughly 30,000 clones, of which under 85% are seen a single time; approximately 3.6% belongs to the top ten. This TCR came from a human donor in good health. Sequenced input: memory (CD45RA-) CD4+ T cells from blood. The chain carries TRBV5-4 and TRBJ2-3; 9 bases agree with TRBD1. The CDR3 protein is CASSLAGGTGTGTQYF. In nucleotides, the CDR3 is TGTGCCAGCAGCTTGGCAGGAGGGACAGGGACGGGCACGCAGTATTTT.